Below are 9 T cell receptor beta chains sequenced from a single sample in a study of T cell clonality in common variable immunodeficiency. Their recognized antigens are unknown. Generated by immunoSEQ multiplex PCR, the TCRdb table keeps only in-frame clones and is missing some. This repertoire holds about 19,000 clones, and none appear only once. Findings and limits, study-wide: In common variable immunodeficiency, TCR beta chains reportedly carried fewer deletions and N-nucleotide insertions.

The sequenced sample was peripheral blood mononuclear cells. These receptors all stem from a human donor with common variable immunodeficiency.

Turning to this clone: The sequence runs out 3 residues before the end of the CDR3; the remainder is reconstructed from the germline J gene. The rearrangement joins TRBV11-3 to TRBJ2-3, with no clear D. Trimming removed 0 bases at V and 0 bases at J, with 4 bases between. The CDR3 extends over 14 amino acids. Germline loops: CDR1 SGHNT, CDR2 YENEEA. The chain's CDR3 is CASSLESSTDTQYF. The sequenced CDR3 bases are TGTGCCAGCAGCTTAGAGTCTAGCACAGATACG.

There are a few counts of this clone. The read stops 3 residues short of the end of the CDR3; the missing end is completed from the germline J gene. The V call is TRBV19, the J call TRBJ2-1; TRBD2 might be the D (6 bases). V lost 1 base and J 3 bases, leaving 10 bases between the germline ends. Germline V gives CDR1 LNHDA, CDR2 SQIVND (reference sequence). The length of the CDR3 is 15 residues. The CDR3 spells CASSIGASDYNEQFF. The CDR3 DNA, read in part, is TGTGCCAGTAGTATAGGGGCTAGCGACTACAATGAG. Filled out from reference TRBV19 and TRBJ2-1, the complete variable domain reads DGGITQSPKYLFRKEGQNVTLSCEQNLNHDAMYWYRQDPGQGLRLIYYSQIVNDFQKGDIAEGYSVSREKKESFPLTVTSAQKNPTAFYLCASSIGASDYNEQFFGPGTRLTVL.

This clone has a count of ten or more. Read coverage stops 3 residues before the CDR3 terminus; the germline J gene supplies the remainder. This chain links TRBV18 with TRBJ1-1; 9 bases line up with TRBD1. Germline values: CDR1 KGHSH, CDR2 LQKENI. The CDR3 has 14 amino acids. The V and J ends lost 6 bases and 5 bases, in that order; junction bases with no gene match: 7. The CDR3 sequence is CASSATGGGTEAFF. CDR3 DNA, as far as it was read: TGTGCCAGCTCGGCGACAGGGGGTGGTACTGAA.

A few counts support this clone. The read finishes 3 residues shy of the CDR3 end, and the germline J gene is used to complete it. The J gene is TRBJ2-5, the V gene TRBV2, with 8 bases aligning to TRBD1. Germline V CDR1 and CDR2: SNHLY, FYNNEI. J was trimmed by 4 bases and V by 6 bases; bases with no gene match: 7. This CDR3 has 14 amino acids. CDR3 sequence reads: CASRASRGRETQYF. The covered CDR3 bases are TGTGCCAGCAGAGCGAGCAGGGGGCGAGAGACC.

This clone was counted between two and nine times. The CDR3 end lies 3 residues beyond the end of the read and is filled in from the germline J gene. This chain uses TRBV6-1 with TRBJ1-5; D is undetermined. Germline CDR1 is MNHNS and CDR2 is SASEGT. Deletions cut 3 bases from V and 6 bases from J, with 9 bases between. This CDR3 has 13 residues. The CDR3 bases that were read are TGTGCCAGCAGTGAGGCAGGAGGTCAGCCC. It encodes CASSEAGGQP. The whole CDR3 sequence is CASSEAGGQPQHF.

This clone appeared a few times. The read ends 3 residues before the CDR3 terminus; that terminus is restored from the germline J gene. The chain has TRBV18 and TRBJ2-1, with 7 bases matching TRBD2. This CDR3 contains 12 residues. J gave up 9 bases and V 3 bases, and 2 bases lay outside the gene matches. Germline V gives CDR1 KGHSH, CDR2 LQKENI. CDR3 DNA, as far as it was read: TGTGCCAGCTCACCGGGAGGGGTTGAG. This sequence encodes CASSPGGVE. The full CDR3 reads CASSPGGVEQFF.

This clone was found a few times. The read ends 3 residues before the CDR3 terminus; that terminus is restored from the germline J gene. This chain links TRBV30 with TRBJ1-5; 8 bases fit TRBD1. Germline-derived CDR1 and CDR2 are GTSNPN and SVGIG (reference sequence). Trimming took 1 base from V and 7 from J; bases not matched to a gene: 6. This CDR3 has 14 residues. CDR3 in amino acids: CAWSADRGYQPQHF. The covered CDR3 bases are TGTGCCTGGAGTGCAGACAGGGGATACCAGCCC.

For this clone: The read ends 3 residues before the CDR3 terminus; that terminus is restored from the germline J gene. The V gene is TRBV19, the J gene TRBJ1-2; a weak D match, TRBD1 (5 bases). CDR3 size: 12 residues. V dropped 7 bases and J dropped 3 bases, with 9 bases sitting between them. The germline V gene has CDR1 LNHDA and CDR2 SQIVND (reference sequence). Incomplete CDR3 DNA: TGTGCCAGTACCGACAGAGACTATGGC. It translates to CASTDRDYG. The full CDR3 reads CASTDRDYGYTF.

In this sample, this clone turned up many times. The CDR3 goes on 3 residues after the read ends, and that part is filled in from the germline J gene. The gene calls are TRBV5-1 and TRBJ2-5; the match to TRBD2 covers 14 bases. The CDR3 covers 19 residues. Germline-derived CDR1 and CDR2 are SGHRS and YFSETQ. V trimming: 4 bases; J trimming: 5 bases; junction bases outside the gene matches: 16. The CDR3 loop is CASSGKGLAGASWVETQYF. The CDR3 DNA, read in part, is TGCGCCAGCAGCGGGAAGGGACTAGCGGGGGCCTCGTGGGTGGAGACC. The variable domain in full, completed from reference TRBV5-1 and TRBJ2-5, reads KAGVTQTPRYLIKTRGQQVTLSCSPISGHRSVSWYQQTPGQGLQFLFEYFSETQRNKGNFPGRFSGRQFSNSRSEMNVSTLELGDSALYLCASSGKGLAGASWVETQYFGPGTRLLVL.